These 25 T cell receptor beta chains came from one sample sequenced in a study of response to subunit inactivated influenza vaccine (dated by TCRdb to the late 2010s). To prepare the library, RT-PCR was applied. Sequencing instrument: Illumina HiSeq 2500. TCRdb trimmed public reads at Q25 via fastp, called clones via MiXCR and kept in-frame beta chains. Records with the same CDR3 protein are collapsed into one entry carrying the most frequent genes and DNA. This sample comprises hundreds of thousands of distinct CDR3 sequences, 15% to 19% of them detected only once. The ten largest clonotypes hold around 10% of the sample. The sample here was PBMCs from blood, taken 11 to 12 days after vaccination. These receptors were obtained from a man between 50 and 59 years old who received an inactivated influenza vaccine. Donor details come from another sample of the same person, matched by shared clones.

This clonotype was found a few times. The chain recombines TRBV7-8 with TRBJ1-5; 8 nucleotides agree with TRBD1. The germline V gene encodes CDR1 SGHVS and CDR2 FQNEAQ. The CDR3 sequence is 14 residues long. J gave up 6 bases and V 5 bases, and 6 bases lay outside the gene matches. Here the CDR3 reads CASSNGQGPQPQHF. The CDR3 DNA sequence: TGTGCCAGCAGCAACGGACAGGGACCTCAGCCCCAGCATTTT.

This clonotype has more than one count but fewer than ten. This chain connects TRBV4-1 to TRBJ2-7; D remains ambiguous. Trimming removed 0 bases at V and 2 bases at J, with 8 bases between. The CDR3 sequence is 14 residues long. Germline V gives CDR1 MGHRA, CDR2 YSYEKL. CDR3 loop: CASSQEVGPYEQYF. In DNA, the CDR3 is TGCGCCAGCAGCCAAGAAGTGGGTCCCTACGAGCAGTACTTC.

This sequence joins TRBV10-2 and TRBJ2-2; 7 nucleotides line up with TRBD2. The CDR3 sequence is 18 residues long. CDR1 WSHSY and CDR2 SAAADI come from the germline V gene. The V and J ends lost 3 bases and 0 bases, in that order; junction bases with no gene match: 10. Written as DNA, the CDR3 is TGCGCCAGCAGTGAAGCGGGATCCCTGTTCGCGAACACCGGGGAGCTGTTTTTT. Amino acids: CASSEAGSLFANTGELFF.

This clonotype was recorded a few times. This sequence joins TRBV5-1 and TRBJ2-1, with 15 bases fitting TRBD2. With 0 bases clipped from V and 12 bases from J, the junction kept 16 bases outside the gene matches. The CDR3 extends over 19 amino acids. Germline V gives CDR1 SGHRS, CDR2 YFSETQ. DNA for the CDR3: TGCGCCAGCAGCTTGGGGACTAGCGGGAGGGCTCTAGCGATTAGGAGGCAGTTCTTC. Translation gives CASSLGTSGRALAIRRQFF.

The DNA of the CDR3 is TGTGCCAGCAGCTTAGGGGTACTTCAGGGGGAGACCCAGTACTTC. It encodes CASSLGVLQGETQYF. V and J are TRBV7-8 and TRBJ2-5, with TRBD1 as a possible D gene (6 bases). V was clipped by 1 base and J by 5 bases, with 14 bases between them. The CDR3 is 15 residues long. CDR1 and CDR2 (germline): SGHVS, FQNEAQ.

The table lists this clonotype with a count of one. The junction does not match germline at one end; this may be a read error. The chain employs TRBV19 and TRBJ1-2; the D gene is possibly TRBD1 (5 bases). CDR3 length equals 12 residues. CDR1 is LNHDA, CDR2 SQIVND, per germline (reference sequence). For the CDR3, the DNA is TGTGCCAGTAGTGCCGGGGGATCGGGCTACTCCTTC. Its translation is CASSAGGSGYSF.

A few counts support this clonotype. V and J are TRBV5-1 and TRBJ2-3; TRBD1 aligns across 9 bases. The CDR3 contains 15 residues. Germline V gene sequence: CDR1 SGHRS, CDR2 YFSETQ. V shed 4 bases, J shed 2 bases, and the junction held 5 bases outside the gene matches. CDR3 in amino acids: CASSPDRGDTDTQYF. CDR3 nucleotides: TGCGCCAGCAGCCCAGACAGGGGGGACACAGATACGCAGTATTTT. The full variable domain, in which reference TRBV5-1 and TRBJ2-3 provide the parts outside the CDR3, is KAGVTQTPRYLIKTRGQQVTLSCSPISGHRSVSWYQQTPGQGLQFLFEYFSETQRNKGNFPGRFSGRQFSNSRSEMNVSTLELGDSALYLCASSPDRGDTDTQYFGPGTRLTVL.

This rearrangement joins TRBV5-1 to TRBJ2-2; 9 positions match TRBD1. The CDR3 runs 18 residues. J gave up 4 bases and V 0 bases, and 10 bases lay outside the gene matches. The germline V gene encodes CDR1 SGHRS and CDR2 YFSETQ. The CDR3 DNA sequence: TGCGCCAGCAGCTTGGCCAATAGGAGGACAGGGGTCACCGGGGAGCTGTTTTTT. Its translation is CASSLANRRTGVTGELFF.

There are a few counts of this clonotype. The CDR3 DNA is TGTGCCAGCTGGACTAGCGGGGGGGAAGATACGCAGTATTTT. Residues: CASWTSGGEDTQYF. The chain combines TRBV7-2 with TRBJ2-3, with 15 positions matching TRBD2. Germline V gene sequence: CDR1 SGHTA, CDR2 FQGNSA. This CDR3 contains 14 residues. V shed 8 bases and J 5 bases; nucleotides not matched to a gene: 2.

V usage is TRBV7-9 and J usage is TRBJ2-7; tentatively, D is TRBD2 (6 bases). There are 14 residues in the CDR3. Germline-derived CDR1 and CDR2 are SEHNR and FQNEAQ (reference sequence). With 5 bases removed from V and 9 bases from J, the gap between germline ends came to 20 bases. The CDR3 DNA is TGTGCCAGCAGCCAAAATCAGACTAGTCTAGGGCAGTACTTC. Translated: CASSQNQTSLGQYF.

This clonotype has a handful of counts. The chain has TRBV5-8 and TRBJ2-1; unclear D gene. Germline V gene data show CDR1 as SGHTS and CDR2 as YDEGEE. The V end lost 2 bases, the J end lost 7 bases, and 7 bases lay between the germline ends. The CDR3 is 12 residues long. The CDR3 DNA is TGTGCCAGCAGCTTCTCGGAGAATGAGCAGTTCTTC. It is translated as CASSFSENEQFF.

The chain couples TRBV12-3 or TRBV12-4 to TRBJ1-4, with D unresolved. Trimming left V 7 bases short and J 8 bases short, with 14 bases between. The CDR3 covers 13 residues. The CDR3 is CASKGRLTEKLFF. The DNA of the CDR3 is TGTGCCAGCAAGGGCAGGTTGACAGAAAAACTGTTTTTT.

CDR3 loop: CATSGLANTEAFF. The CDR3 coding sequence is TGTGCCACCAGCGGCCTTGCGAACACTGAAGCTTTCTTT. This sequence joins TRBV15 and TRBJ1-1; D is undetermined. V was clipped by 5 bases and J by 1 base, with 8 bases between them. This CDR3 comprises 13 residues. In germline, CDR1 is LNHNV, CDR2 YYDKDF (reference sequence).

This clonotype has just a few counts. This chain uses TRBV25-1 with TRBJ2-3; 15 nucleotides align to TRBD2. Trimming cost V 4 bases and J 2 bases; bases outside gene matches: 10. The CDR3 totals 19 residues. CDR1 is MGHDK and CDR2 is SYGVNS in the germline V gene. Written as DNA, the CDR3 is TGTGCCAGCAGTGCCTATCCCGGGACTAGCGGGGGGTACACAGATACGCAGTATTTT. It encodes CASSAYPGTSGGYTDTQYF.

CDR3 protein: CASSYSSTASYNSPLHF. The CDR3, as DNA: TGTGCCAGCAGTTACTCGTCCACTGCCTCCTATAATTCACCCCTCCACTTT. The chain recombines TRBV6-5 with TRBJ1-6, with D hard to call. V was shortened by 0 bases and J by 0 bases, with 9 bases between the two germline ends. This CDR3 has 17 amino acids. The germline V gene encodes CDR1 MNHEY and CDR2 SVGAGI.

This clonotype has only a few counts. The chain couples TRBV27 to TRBJ2-7, with D possibly TRBD2 on 5 matching bases. The germline V and J ends were trimmed by 3 bases and 3 bases, with 15 bases remaining between them. From germline, CDR1 is MNHEY and CDR2 SMNVEV (reference sequence). This CDR3 contains 15 residues. The CDR3 here is CASSFKGGRFYEQYF. In DNA, the CDR3 is TGTGCCAGCAGTTTTAAGGGCGGGCGTTTCTACGAGCAGTACTTC.

The chain joins TRBV29-1 to TRBJ1-4; 8 nucleotides match TRBD1. The CDR3 spans 13 residues. CDR1 and CDR2 from the germline V gene are SQVTM and ANQGSEA. Losses at the gene ends were 4 bases for V and 9 bases for J; bases not matched to a gene: 7. The CDR3 DNA sequence: TGCAGCGTTGTCGGACAGGGCCTTCAAAAACTGTTTTTT. Amino acids: CSVVGQGLQKLFF.

As DNA, the CDR3 is TGTGCCAGCAGCTTGGTCGGGGGAAGACAGACCTTC. Protein: CASSLVGGRQTF. The genes are TRBV5-6 and TRBJ1-2; possible D gene TRBD1, 5 bases. Germline CDR1 SGHDT, CDR2 YYEEEE. The CDR3 runs to 12 residues. Trimming removed 0 bases at V and 14 bases at J, with 14 bases between. The full variable domain, rest sourced from reference TRBV5-6 and TRBJ1-2, is DAGVTQSPTHLIKTRGQQVTLRCSPKSGHDTVSWYQQALGQGPQFIFQYYEEEERQRGNFPDRFSGHQFPNYSSELNVNALLLGDSALYLCASSLVGGRQTFGSGTRLTVV.

The CDR3 loop reads CASSLWPLVGTDTQYF. Here the CDR3 DNA reads TGTGCCAGCAGCTTGTGGCCACTCGTGGGGACAGATACGCAGTATTTT. V and J are TRBV5-5 and TRBJ2-3; no definite D call. With 1 base removed from V and 3 bases from J, the gap between germline ends came to 15 bases. CDR3 length equals 16 residues. Germline CDR1 and CDR2: SGHKS and YYEKEE (reference sequence). The variable domain in full, with the rest retrieved from reference TRBV5-5 and TRBJ2-3, is DAGVTQSPTHLIKTRGQQVTLRCSPISGHKSVSWYQQVLGQGPQFIFQYYEKEERGRGNFPDRFSARQFPNYSSELNVNALLLGDSALYLCASSLWPLVGTDTQYFGPGTRLTVL.

This clonotype was picked up a small number of times. The chain employs TRBV5-1 and TRBJ1-1; D not resolved. V gave up 0 bases and J gave up 6 bases, with 18 bases separating them. This CDR3 region has 16 residues. Germline V gene sequence: CDR1 SGHRS, CDR2 YFSETQ. The CDR3 region has the DNA TGCGCCAGCAGCTTGGTGGCTTGGGGAGATGGAGCTGAAGCTTTCTTT. This sequence encodes CASSLVAWGDGAEAFF.

This clonotype was picked up a small number of times. This chain uses TRBV7-8 with TRBJ2-7; D is undetermined. Trimming pared 4 bases from V and 0 bases from J, leaving 19 bases between. The length of the CDR3 is 17 residues. Germline CDR1 SGHVS, CDR2 FQNEAQ. This CDR3 reads CASSSLDPVGYSYEQYF. The CDR3 DNA reads as TGTGCCAGCAGCTCTCTGGACCCGGTCGGATACTCCTACGAGCAGTACTTC.

This clonotype was found a few times. The gene calls are TRBV12-3 or TRBV12-4 and TRBJ2-5; the match to TRBD1 covers 7 bases. V was pared by 7 bases and J by 5 bases, with 10 bases of the junction left unmatched. This CDR3 is 14 amino acids long. CDR3 sequence reads: CASKEITGVETQYF. The CDR3 bases are TGTGCCAGCAAAGAGATAACAGGGGTGGAGACCCAGTACTTC.

Ten or more counts support this clonotype. The rearrangement uses TRBV7-2 and TRBJ1-4; no clear D gene. Per germline, CDR1 SGHTA and CDR2 FQGNSA. This CDR3 has 15 residues. Trimming shortened V by 4 bases and J by 0 bases, and 9 bases separated the two germline ends. CDR3 region: CASSSLPATNEKLFF. The CDR3 coding sequence is TGTGCCAGCAGCTCCTTGCCGGCAACTAATGAAAAACTGTTTTTT.

This clonotype was found a few times. The chain employs TRBV7-9 and TRBJ2-7; tentative D call: TRBD1 (5 bases). The ends were cut back, 3 bases at V and 2 bases at J, with 11 bases in the middle. This CDR3 is built from 14 residues. Germline V gene lookup returns CDR1 SEHNR and CDR2 FQNEAQ (reference sequence). CDR3 DNA sequence: TGTGCCAGCAGCTTGGACACGGTGACCTACGAGCAGTACTTC. Amino acid sequence: CASSLDTVTYEQYF.

This chain joins TRBV7-9 and TRBJ2-7; D unclear. Germline V CDR1 and CDR2: SEHNR, FQNEAQ (reference sequence). The CDR3 spans 14 residues. V lost 5 bases and J lost 1, with 12 bases in between. The CDR3 protein is CASSPRASSYEQYF. The CDR3 bases are TGTGCCAGCAGCCCGCGTGCCAGTTCCTACGAGCAGTACTTC.